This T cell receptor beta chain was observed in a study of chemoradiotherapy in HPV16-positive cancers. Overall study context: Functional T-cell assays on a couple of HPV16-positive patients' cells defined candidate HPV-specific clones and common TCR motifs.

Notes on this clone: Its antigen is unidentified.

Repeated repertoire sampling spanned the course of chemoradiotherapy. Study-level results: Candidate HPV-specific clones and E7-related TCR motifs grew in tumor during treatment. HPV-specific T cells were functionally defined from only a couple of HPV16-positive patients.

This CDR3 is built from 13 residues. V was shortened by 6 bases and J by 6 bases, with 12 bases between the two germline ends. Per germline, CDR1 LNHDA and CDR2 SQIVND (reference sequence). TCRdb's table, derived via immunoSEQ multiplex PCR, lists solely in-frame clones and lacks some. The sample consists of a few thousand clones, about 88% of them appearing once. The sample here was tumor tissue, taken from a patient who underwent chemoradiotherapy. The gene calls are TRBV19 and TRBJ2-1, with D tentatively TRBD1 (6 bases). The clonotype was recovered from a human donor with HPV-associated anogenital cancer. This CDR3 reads CASSLQGGNEQFF. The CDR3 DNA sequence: TGTGCCAGTAGCTTACAGGGCGGCAATGAGCAGTTCTTC.